This T cell receptor (beta chain) was recorded in a study of blood T cell repertoires in COVID-19. Looking at the study overall: The United States, Italy and Spain provided the acute and convalescent COVID-19 samples.

With 3 bases clipped from V and 6 bases from J, the junction kept 5 bases outside the gene matches. CDR3 length: 14 amino acids. Germline CDR1 and CDR2: SGHNT and YENEEA. Original processing notes: By means of reference gene primer amplification, nucleated cell counts were estimated. Profiled with immunoSEQ multiplex PCR; TCRdb holds only in-frame clones, not every one. That table furnishes V, J and clone size, whereas the DNA furnished D and trimming. Of 90,000 to 100,000 clones in the sample, roughly 84% were seen once. The source material was peripheral blood. This TCR came from a human donor in a cohort sampled during active COVID-19. V gene TRBV11-3 combines with J gene TRBJ2-1; TRBD2 aligns across 7 bases. The chain's CDR3 is CASSLGREVNEQFF. The CDR3 DNA reads as TGTGCCAGCAGCTTGGGGAGGGAGGTCAATGAGCAGTTCTTC. Looking up the rest from reference TRBV11-3 and TRBJ2-1 gives the full variable domain: EAGVVQSPRYKIIEKKQPVAFWCNPISGHNTLYWYLQNLGQGPELLIRYENEEAVDDSQLPKDRFSAERLKGVDSTLKIQPAELGDSAVYLCASSLGREVNEQFFGPGTRLTVL.